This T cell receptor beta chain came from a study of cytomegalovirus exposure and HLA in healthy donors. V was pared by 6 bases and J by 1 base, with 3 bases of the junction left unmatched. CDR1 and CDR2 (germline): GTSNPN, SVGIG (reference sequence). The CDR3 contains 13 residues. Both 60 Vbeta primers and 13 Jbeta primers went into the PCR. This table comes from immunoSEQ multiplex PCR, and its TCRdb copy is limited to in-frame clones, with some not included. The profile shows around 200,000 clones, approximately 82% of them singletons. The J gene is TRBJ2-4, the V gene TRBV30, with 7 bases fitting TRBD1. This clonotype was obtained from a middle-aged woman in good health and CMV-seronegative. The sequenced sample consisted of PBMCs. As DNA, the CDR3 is TGTGCCTGCGACAGGGACGCCAAAAACATTCAGTACTTC. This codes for CACDRDAKNIQYF.